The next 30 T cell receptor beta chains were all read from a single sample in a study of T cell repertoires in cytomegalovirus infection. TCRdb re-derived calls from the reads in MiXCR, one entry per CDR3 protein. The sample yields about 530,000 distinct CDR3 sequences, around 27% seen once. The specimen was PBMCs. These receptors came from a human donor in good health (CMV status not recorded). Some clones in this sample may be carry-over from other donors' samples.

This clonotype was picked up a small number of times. The CDR3 spells CASSIVSGNQPQHF. CDR3 coding DNA: TGTGCCAGTAGTATCGTCTCAGGGAATCAGCCCCAGCATTTT. The chain uses TRBV19 and TRBJ1-5; D possibly corresponds to TRBD1 (5 bases). The CDR3 consists of 14 residues. CDR1 is LNHDA and CDR2 is SQIVND in the germline V gene (reference sequence). V was clipped by 3 bases and J by 4 bases, with 10 bases between them.

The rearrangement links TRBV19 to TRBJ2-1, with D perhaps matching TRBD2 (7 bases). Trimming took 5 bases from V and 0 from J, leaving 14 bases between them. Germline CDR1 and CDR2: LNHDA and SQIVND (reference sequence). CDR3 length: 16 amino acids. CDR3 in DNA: TGTGCCAGTAGTTTAGGGGGGGGACGCTCCTACAATGAGCAGTTCTTC. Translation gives CASSLGGGRSYNEQFF.

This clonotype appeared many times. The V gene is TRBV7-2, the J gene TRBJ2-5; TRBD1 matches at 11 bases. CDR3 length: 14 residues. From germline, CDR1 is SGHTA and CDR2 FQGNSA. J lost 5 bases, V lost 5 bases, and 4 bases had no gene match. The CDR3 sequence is CASSMGQGEETQYF. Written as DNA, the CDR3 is TGTGCCAGCAGCATGGGACAGGGGGAGGAGACCCAGTACTTC. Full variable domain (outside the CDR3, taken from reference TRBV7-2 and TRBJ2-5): GAGVSQSPSNKVTEKGKDVELRCDPISGHTALYWYRQSLGQGLEFLIYFQGNSAPDKSGLPSDRFSAERTGGSVSTLTIQRTQQEDSAVYLCASSMGQGEETQYFGPGTRLLVL.

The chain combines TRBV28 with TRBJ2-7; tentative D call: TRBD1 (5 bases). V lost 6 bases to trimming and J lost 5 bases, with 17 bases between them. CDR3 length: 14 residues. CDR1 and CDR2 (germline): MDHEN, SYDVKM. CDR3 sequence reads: CASSPPRQSDEQYV. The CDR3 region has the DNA TGTGCCAGCAGCCCCCCCCGACAGAGCGACGAGCAGTACGTC.

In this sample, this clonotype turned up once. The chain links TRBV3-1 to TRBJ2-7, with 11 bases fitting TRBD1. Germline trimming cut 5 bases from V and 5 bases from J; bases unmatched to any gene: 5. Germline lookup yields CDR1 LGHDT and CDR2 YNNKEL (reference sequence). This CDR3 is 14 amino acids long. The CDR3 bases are TGTGCCAGCAGCGTCGGGACAGGGGGGAACGAGCAGTACTTC. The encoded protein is CASSVGTGGNEQYF.

The CDR3 nucleotides are TGTGCCAGCAGCCAGCGGGATTTCGCCTACGAGCAGTACTTC. Its protein product is CASSQRDFAYEQYF. The rearrangement joins TRBV14 to TRBJ2-7, with D possibly TRBD2 on 6 matching bases. The CDR3 totals 14 residues. V lost 3 bases, J lost 2 bases, and 11 bases lay in between. CDR1 and CDR2 (germline): SGHDN, FVKESK. Based on the CDR3 plus reference TRBV14 and TRBJ2-7, the full variable domain is EAGVTQFPSHSVIEKGQTVTLRCDPISGHDNLYWYRRVMGKEIKFLLHFVKESKQDESGMPNNRFLAERTGGTYSTLKVQPAELEDSGVYFCASSQRDFAYEQYFGPGTRLTVT.

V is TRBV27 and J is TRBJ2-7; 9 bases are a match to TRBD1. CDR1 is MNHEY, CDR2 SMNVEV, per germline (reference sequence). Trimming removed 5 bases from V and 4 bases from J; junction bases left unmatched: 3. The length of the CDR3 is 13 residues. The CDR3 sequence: CASSAGTGYEQYF. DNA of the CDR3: TGTGCCAGCAGTGCCGGGACAGGGTACGAGCAGTACTTC.

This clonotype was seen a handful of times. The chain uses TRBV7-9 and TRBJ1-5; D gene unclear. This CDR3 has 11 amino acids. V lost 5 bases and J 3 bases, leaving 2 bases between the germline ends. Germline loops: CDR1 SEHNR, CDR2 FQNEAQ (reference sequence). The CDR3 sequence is CASSPNQPQHF. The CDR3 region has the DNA TGTGCCAGCAGCCCCAATCAGCCCCAGCATTTT.

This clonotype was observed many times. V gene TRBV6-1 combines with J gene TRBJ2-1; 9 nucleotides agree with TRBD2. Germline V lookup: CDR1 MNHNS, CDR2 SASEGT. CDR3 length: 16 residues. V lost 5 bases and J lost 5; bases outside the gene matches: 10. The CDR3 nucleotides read TGTGCCAGCAGTCGAACATCTAGCGGGACCCACAATGAGCAGTTCTTC. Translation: CASSRTSSGTHNEQFF.

This CDR3 is CASRGPDSYEQYF. The CDR3 DNA reads as TGTGCCAGCAGAGGACCCGATTCCTACGAGCAGTACTTC. The chain recombines TRBV6-1 with TRBJ2-7, with D unclear. The CDR3 sequence is 13 residues long. Germline CDR1 MNHNS, CDR2 SASEGT. V was cut by 6 bases and J by 1 base, with 10 bases left in between.

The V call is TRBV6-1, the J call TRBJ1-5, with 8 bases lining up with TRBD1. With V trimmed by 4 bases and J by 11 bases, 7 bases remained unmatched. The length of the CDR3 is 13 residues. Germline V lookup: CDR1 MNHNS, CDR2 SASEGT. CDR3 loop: CASSVILQGAQHF. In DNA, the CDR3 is TGTGCCAGCAGTGTTATTTTACAGGGGGCCCAGCATTTT.

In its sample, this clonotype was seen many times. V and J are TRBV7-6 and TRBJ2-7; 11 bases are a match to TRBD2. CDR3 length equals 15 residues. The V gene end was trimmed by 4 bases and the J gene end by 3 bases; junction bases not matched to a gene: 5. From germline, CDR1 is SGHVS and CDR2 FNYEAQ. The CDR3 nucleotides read TGTGCCAGCAGCTCGGGACTAGCGGTCCTCTACGAGCAGTACTTC. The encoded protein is CASSSGLAVLYEQYF.

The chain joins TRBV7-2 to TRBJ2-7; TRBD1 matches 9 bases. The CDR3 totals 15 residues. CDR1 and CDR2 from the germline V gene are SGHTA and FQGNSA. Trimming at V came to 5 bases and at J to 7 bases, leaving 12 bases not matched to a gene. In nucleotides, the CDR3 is TGTGCCAGCAGCCAGGGAACAGGGGGCGCGGAGGAGCAGTACTTC. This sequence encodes CASSQGTGGAEEQYF.

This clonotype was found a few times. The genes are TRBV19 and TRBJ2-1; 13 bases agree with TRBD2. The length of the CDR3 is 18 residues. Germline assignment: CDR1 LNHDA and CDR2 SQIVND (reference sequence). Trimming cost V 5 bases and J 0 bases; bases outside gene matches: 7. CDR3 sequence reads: CASSPRTSGSSSYNEQFF. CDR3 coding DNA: TGTGCCAGTAGTCCACGGACTAGCGGGAGTAGCTCCTACAATGAGCAGTTCTTC.

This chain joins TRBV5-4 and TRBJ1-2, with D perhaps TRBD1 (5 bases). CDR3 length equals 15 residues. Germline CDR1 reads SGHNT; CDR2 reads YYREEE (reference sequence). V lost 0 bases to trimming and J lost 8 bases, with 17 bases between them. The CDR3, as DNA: TGTGCCAGCAGCTTGGGACCCGGGACCGCCGGAGGCTACACCTTC. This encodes CASSLGPGTAGGYTF.

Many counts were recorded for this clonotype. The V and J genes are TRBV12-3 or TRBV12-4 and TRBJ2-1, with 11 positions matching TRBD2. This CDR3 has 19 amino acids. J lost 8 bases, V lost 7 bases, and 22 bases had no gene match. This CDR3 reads CASNYYPPKLAGVLDEQFF. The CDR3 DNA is TGTGCCAGCAACTATTACCCACCAAAACTAGCGGGAGTCCTCGATGAGCAGTTCTTC.

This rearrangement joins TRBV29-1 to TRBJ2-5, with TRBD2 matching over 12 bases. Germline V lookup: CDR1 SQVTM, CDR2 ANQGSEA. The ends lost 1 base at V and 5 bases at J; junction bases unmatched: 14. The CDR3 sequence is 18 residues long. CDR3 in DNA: TGCAGCGTTGAAGTAAAGACTAGCGGGAGTATTGTTGCGGAGACCCAGTACTTC. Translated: CSVEVKTSGSIVAETQYF.

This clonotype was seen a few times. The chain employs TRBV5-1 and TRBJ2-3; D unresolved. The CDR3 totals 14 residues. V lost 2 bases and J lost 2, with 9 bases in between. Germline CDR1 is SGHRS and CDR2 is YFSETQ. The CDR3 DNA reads TGCGCCAGCAGCTTTCGAAGCGACACAGATACGCAGTATTTT. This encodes CASSFRSDTDTQYF.

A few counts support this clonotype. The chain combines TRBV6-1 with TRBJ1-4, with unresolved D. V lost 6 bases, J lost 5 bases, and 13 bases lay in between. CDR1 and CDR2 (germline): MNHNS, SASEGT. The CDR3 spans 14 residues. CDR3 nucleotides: TGTGCCAGCAGCCAAATCGCGCCGAATGAAAAACTGTTTTTT. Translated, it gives CASSQIAPNEKLFF.

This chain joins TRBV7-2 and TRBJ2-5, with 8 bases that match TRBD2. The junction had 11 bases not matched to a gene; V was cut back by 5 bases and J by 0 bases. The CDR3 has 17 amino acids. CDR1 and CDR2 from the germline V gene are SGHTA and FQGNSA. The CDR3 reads CASSPKVLAGDQETQYF. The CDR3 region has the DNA TGTGCCAGCAGCCCTAAGGTTCTAGCGGGTGACCAAGAGACCCAGTACTTC.

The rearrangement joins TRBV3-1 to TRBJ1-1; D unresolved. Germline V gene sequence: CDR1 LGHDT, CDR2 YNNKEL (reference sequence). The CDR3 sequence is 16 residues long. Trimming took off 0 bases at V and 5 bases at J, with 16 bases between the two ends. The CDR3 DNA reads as TGTGCCAGCAGCCAAGACGCCCCGACTCCCGGGACTGAAGCTTTCTTT. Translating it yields CASSQDAPTPGTEAFF.

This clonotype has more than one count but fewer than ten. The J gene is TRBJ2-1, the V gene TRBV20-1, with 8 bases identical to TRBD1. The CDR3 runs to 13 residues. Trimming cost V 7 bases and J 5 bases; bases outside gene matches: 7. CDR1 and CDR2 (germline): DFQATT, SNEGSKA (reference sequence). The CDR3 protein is CSVNRDRNNEQFF. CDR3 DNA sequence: TGCAGTGTCAACCGGGACAGGAACAATGAGCAGTTCTTC.

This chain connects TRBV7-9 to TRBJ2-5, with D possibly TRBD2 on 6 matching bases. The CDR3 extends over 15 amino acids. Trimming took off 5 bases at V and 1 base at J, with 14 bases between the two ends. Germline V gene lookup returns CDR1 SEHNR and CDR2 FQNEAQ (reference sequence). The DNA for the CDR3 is TGTGCCAGCAGCCCGAAGTGGAGGGCCCAAGAGACCCAGTACTTC. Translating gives CASSPKWRAQETQYF.

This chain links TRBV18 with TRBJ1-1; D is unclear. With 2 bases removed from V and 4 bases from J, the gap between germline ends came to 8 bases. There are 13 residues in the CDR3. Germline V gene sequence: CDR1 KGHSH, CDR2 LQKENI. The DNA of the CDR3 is TGTGCCAGCTCACCAACTCGTGGCACTGAAGCTTTCTTT. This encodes CASSPTRGTEAFF.

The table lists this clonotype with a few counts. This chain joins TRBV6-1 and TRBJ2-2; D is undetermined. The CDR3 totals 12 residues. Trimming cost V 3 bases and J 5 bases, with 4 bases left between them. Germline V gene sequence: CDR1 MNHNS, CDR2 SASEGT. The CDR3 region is CASSDLTGELFF. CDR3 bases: TGTGCCAGCAGTGACCTAACCGGGGAGCTGTTTTTT.

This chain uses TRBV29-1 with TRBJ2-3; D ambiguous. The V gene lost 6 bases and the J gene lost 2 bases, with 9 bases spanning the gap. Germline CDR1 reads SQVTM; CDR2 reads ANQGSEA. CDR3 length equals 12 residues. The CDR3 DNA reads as TGCAGCGTCACCACTGACACAGATACGCAGTATTTT. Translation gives CSVTTDTDTQYF.

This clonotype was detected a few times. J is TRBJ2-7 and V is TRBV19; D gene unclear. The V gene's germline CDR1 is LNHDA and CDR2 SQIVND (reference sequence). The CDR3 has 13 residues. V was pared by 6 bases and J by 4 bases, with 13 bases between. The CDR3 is CASSTNGGYEQYF. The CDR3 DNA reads TGTGCCAGTAGCACAAACGGTGGTTACGAGCAGTACTTC. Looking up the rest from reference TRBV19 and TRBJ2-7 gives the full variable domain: DGGITQSPKYLFRKEGQNVTLSCEQNLNHDAMYWYRQDPGQGLRLIYYSQIVNDFQKGDIAEGYSVSREKKESFPLTVTSAQKNPTAFYLCASSTNGGYEQYFGPGTRLTVT.

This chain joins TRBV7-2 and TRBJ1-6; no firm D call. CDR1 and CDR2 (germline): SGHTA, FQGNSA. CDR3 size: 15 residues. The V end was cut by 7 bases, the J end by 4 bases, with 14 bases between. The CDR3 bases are TGTGCCAGCACCCACTCCCCGGAATATAATTCACCCCTCCACTTT. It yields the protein CASTHSPEYNSPLHF.

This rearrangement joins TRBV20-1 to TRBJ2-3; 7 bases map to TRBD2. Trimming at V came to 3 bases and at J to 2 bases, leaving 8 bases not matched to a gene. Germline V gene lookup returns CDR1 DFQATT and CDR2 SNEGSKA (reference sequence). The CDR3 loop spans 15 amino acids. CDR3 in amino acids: CSASKTSVYTDTQYF. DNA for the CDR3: TGCAGTGCTAGTAAAACTAGCGTATACACAGATACGCAGTATTTT.

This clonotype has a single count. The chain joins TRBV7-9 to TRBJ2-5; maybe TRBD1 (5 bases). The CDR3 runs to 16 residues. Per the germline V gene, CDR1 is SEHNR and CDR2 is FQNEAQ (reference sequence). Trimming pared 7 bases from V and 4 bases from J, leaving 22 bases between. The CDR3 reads CASIRLARAAVETQYF. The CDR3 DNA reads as TGTGCCAGCATCCGTCTCGCCAGGGCCGCTGTAGAGACCCAGTACTTC.